These 11 T cell receptor beta chains were all obtained from the same sample, sequenced in a study of T cells in Graves' hyperthyroidism and ophthalmopathy. TCR beta CDR3 regions were amplified from RNA transcripts. TCR CDR3 regions were first amplified by RT-PCR with HTBI primers. Via MiXCR, TCRdb re-called the multiplex PCR reads, giving one row per CDR3 protein. Altogether fewer than 700,000 distinct CDR3 sequences are present, more than 15% being singletons, with the ten largest covering approximately 15%. What was sequenced was blood. These receptors were taken from a woman aged 18-30 years with Graves' ophthalmopathy.

This clonotype was picked up many times. This chain joins TRBV5-1 and TRBJ2-7; D is unclear. V was shortened by 0 bases and J by 0 bases, with 7 bases between the two germline ends. CDR3 size: 14 residues. Germline lookup yields CDR1 SGHRS and CDR2 YFSETQ. The CDR3 region is CASSLEGNSYEQYF. DNA for the CDR3: TGCGCCAGCAGCTTGGAGGGCAACTCCTACGAGCAGTACTTC.

The V call is TRBV2, the J call TRBJ1-2; 9 positions agree with TRBD1. Per the germline V gene, CDR1 is SNHLY and CDR2 is FYNNEI. This CDR3 has 12 residues. The trim removed 11 bases at V and 9 bases at J, leaving 10 bases unmatched. In DNA, the CDR3 is TGTGCCGGCCGGGGACAGGGCCTAAGCTACACCTTC. It encodes CAGRGQGLSYTF.

This clonotype appeared a few times. The chain has TRBV4-3 and TRBJ2-3; tentatively, D is TRBD2 (5 bases). V lost 4 bases and J lost 1, with 15 bases in between. The CDR3 runs 16 residues. Germline CDR1 and CDR2: LGHNA and YSLEER. CDR3 sequence (DNA): TGCGCCAGCAGCCTCGGGGTGAGAACGCGCACAGATACGCAGTATTTT. Protein: CASSLGVRTRTDTQYF.

The chain uses TRBV4-3 and TRBJ2-2; D is possibly TRBD2 (5 bases). CDR3 length equals 17 residues. With 0 bases removed from V and 7 bases from J, the gap between germline ends came to 18 bases. Germline V gene sequence: CDR1 LGHNA, CDR2 YSLEER. CDR3 residues: CASSQEPGGSLVGELFF. The CDR3 DNA reads as TGCGCCAGCAGCCAAGAACCGGGTGGGAGCTTGGTCGGGGAGCTGTTTTTT.

The genes are TRBV7-2 and TRBJ1-5, with 7 bases fitting TRBD1. Germline assignment: CDR1 SGHTA and CDR2 FQGNSA. Germline trimming cut 5 bases from V and 6 bases from J; bases unmatched to any gene: 7. CDR3 size: 14 residues. The CDR3 nucleotides are TGTGCCAGCAGCCTACGACAGGGCTTTCAGCCCCAGCATTTT. The encoded protein is CASSLRQGFQPQHF.

Only a few counts were recorded for this clonotype. The chain carries TRBV7-2 and TRBJ2-2; D remains unclear. Per germline, CDR1 SGHTA and CDR2 FQGNSA. The CDR3 extends over 14 amino acids. V lost 6 bases and J 8 bases, leaving 16 bases between the germline ends. The CDR3 region has the DNA TGTGCCAGCAGAAACTTGGCCGACGGGGGGGAGCTGTTTTTT. This translates into CASRNLADGGELFF.

There are many counts of this clonotype. The chain links TRBV11-2 to TRBJ2-7; D unclear. The CDR3 totals 12 residues. CDR1 and CDR2 (germline): SGHAT, FQNNGV. V lost 4 bases, J lost 2 bases, and 6 bases lay in between. CDR3 in DNA: TGTGCCAGCAGCTACTGGGCCTACGAGCAGTACTTC. Translated, it gives CASSYWAYEQYF.

The table lists this clonotype with many counts. J is TRBJ1-2 and V is TRBV11-2; D possibly corresponds to TRBD1 (6 bases). Germline lookup yields CDR1 SGHAT and CDR2 FQNNGV. This CDR3 region has 14 residues. The V and J ends lost 4 bases and 4 bases respectively, with 13 bases between them. The CDR3 sequence is CASSSSQGSYGYTF. CDR3 DNA sequence: TGTGCCAGCAGCTCCTCCCAGGGGTCCTATGGCTACACCTTC.

This clonotype occurred many times. This chain links TRBV20-1 with TRBJ2-1; 7 bases match TRBD2. The trim removed 4 bases at V and 6 bases at J, leaving 6 bases unmatched. There are 13 residues in the CDR3. The germline V gene encodes CDR1 DFQATT and CDR2 SNEGSKA (reference sequence). The CDR3: CSANSGLLNEQFF. The CDR3 DNA reads as TGCAGTGCTAATAGCGGGCTGCTCAATGAGCAGTTCTTC.

The CDR3 loop is CSATQNRFEAFF. DNA for the CDR3: TGCAGTGCTACACAGAACCGATTTGAAGCTTTCTTT. The V call is TRBV20-1, the J call TRBJ1-1; no firm D call. This CDR3 is built from 12 residues. Germline V gene lookup returns CDR1 DFQATT and CDR2 SNEGSKA (reference sequence). Trimming took 4 bases from V and 7 from J, leaving 13 bases between them.

This clonotype has a handful of counts. The chain carries TRBV3-1 and TRBJ2-1; D may be TRBD1 or TRBD2 (5 bases each). The V gene lost 1 base and the J gene lost 8 bases, with 18 bases spanning the gap. The germline gives CDR1 LGHDT, CDR2 YNNKEL (reference sequence). This CDR3 spans 16 amino acids. The CDR3 DNA sequence: TGTGCCAGCAGCCAAGTCTACCGGGGCCTCCGGGATGAGCAGTTCTTC. Translated: CASSQVYRGLRDEQFF.